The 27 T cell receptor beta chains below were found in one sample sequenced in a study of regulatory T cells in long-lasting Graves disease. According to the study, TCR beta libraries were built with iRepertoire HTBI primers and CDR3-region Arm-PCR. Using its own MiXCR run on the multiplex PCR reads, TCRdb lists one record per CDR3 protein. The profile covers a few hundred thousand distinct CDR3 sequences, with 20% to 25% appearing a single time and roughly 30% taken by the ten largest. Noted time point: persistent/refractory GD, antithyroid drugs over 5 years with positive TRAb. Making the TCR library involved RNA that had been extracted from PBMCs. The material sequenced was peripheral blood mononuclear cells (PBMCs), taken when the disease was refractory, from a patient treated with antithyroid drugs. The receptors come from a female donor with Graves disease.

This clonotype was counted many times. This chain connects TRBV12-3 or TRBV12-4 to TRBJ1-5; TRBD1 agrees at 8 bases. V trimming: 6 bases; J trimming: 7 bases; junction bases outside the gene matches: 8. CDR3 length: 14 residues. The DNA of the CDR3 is TGTGCCAGCAGCGACAGGGGTTTACGGCAGCCCCAGCATTTT. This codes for CASSDRGLRQPQHF.

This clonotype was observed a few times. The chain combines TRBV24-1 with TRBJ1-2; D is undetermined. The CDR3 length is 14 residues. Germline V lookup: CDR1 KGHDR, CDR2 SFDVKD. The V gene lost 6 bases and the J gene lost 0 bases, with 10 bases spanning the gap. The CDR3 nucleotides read TGTGCCACCAGTCAGTCAACAGCTAACTATGGCTACACCTTC. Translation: CATSQSTANYGYTF.

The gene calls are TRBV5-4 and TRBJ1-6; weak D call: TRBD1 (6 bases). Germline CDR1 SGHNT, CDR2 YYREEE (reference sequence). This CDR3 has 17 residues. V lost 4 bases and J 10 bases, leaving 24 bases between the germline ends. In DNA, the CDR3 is TGTGCCAGCAGCCTTGTTAACGCAGGGGCGTACTACTCACCCCTCCACTTT. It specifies CASSLVNAGAYYSPLHF.

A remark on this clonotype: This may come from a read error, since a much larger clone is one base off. The CDR3 loop is CASSRTGTQYF. CDR3 nucleotide sequence: TGTGCCAGCAGCAGAACAGGGACCCAGTACTTC. The chain couples TRBV7-2 to TRBJ2-5, with TRBD1 as a possible D gene (5 bases). With 5 bases removed from V and 7 bases from J, the gap between germline ends came to 8 bases. The V gene's germline CDR1 is SGHTA and CDR2 FQGNSA. The length of the CDR3 is 11 residues.

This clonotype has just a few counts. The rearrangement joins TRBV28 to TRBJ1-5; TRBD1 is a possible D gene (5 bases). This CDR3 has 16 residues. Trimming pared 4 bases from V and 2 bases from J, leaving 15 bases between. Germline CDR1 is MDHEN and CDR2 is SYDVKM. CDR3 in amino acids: CASSSTRDGRNQPQHF. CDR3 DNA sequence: TGTGCCAGCAGTTCCACCCGGGACGGACGCAATCAGCCCCAGCATTTT.

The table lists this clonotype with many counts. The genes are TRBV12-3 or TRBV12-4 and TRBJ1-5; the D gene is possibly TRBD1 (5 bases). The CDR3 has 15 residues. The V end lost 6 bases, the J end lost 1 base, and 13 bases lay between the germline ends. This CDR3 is CASRTGDQSNQPQHF. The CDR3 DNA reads TGTGCCAGCAGAACGGGGGATCAGAGCAATCAGCCCCAGCATTTT.

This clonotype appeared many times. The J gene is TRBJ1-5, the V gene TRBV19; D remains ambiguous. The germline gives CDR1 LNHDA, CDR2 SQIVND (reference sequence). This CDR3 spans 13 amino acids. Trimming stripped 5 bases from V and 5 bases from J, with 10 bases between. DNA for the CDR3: TGTGCCAGTAGTGGGTTTAGGGATCAGCCCCAGCATTTT. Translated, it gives CASSGFRDQPQHF.

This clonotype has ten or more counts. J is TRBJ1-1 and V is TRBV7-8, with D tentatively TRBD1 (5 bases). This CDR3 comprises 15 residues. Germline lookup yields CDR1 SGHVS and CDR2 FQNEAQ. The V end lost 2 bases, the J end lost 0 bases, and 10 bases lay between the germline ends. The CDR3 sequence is CASSLHEGMNTEAFF. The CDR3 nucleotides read TGTGCCAGCAGCTTACATGAGGGGATGAACACTGAAGCTTTCTTT.

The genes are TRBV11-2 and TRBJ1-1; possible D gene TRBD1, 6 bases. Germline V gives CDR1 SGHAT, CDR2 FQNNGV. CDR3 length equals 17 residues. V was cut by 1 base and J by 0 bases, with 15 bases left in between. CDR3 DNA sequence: TGTGCCAGCAGCTTAGCTTGGGGGGCGGAAATGAACACTGAAGCTTTCTTT. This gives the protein CASSLAWGAEMNTEAFF.

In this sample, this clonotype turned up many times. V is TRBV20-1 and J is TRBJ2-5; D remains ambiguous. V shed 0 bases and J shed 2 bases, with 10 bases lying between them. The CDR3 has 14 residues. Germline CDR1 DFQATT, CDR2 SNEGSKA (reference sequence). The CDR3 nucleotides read TGCAGTGCTAGAGATTTTGACTTTCAAGAGACCCAGTACTTC. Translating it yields CSARDFDFQETQYF.

The CDR3 reads CASSQDGTGELFF. In nucleotides, the CDR3 is TGTGCCAGCAGTCAGGACGGGACCGGGGAGCTGTTTTTT. This chain links TRBV2 with TRBJ2-2; D unclear. This CDR3 is 13 amino acids long. In germline, CDR1 is SNHLY, CDR2 FYNNEI. The V end lost 5 bases, the J end lost 5 bases, and 9 bases lay between the germline ends.

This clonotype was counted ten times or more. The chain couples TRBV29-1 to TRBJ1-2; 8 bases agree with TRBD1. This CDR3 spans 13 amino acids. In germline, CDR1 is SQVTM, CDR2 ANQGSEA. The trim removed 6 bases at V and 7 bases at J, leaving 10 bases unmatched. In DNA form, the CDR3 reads TGCAGCGTCTTCTCGGACAGGGCCGGTGGCTACACCTTC. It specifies CSVFSDRAGGYTF.

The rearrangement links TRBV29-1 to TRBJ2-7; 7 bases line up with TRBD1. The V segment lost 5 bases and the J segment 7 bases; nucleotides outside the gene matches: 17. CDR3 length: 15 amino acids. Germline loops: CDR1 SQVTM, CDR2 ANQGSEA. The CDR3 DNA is TGCAGCGTTCAATCGTCCGGGACAGCTCTGGGAGAGCAGTACTTC. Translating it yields CSVQSSGTALGEQYF.

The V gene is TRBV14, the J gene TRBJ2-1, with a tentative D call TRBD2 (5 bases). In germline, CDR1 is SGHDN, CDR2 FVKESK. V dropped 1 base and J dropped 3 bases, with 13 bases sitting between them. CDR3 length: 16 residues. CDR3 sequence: CASSQGLRAFYNEQFF. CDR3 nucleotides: TGTGCCAGCAGCCAAGGTTTGCGGGCCTTCTACAATGAGCAGTTCTTC.

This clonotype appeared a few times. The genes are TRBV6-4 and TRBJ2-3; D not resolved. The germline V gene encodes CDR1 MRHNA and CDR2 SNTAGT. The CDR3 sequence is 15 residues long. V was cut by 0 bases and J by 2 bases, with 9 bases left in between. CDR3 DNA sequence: TGTGCCAGCAGTGACTCGAATGCCGCCACAGATACGCAGTATTTT. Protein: CASSDSNAATDTQYF.

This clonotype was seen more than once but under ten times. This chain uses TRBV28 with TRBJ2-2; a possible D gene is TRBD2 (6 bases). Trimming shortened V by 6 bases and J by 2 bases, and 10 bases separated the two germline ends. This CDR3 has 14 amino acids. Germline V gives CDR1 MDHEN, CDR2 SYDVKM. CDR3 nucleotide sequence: TGTGCCAGCAGACGGGACTTTAACACCGGGGAGCTGTTTTTT. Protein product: CASRRDFNTGELFF.

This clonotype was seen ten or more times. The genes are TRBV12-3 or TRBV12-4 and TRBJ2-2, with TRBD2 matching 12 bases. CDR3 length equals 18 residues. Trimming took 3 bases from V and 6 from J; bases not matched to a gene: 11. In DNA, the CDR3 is TGTGCCAGCAGTTTCACAGCCCAGACTAGCGGGAGTGCCGGGGAGCTGTTTTTT. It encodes CASSFTAQTSGSAGELFF.

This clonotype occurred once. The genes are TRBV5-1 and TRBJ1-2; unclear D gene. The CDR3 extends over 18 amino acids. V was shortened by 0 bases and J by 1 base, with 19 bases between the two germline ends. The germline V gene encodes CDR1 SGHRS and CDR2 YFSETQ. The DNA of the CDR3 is TGCGCCAGCAGCTTGGCTGCCTTCCGGCAGAGATTTAACTATGGCTACACCTTC. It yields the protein CASSLAAFRQRFNYGYTF. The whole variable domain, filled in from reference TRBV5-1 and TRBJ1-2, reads KAGVTQTPRYLIKTRGQQVTLSCSPISGHRSVSWYQQTPGQGLQFLFEYFSETQRNKGNFPGRFSGRQFSNSRSEMNVSTLELGDSALYLCASSLAAFRQRFNYGYTFGSGTRLTVV.

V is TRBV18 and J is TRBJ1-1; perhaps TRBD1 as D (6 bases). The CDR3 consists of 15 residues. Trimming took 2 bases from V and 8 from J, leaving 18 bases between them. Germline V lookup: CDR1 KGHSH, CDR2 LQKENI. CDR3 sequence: CASSPFGGHEHEAFF. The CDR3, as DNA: TGTGCCAGCTCACCATTCGGGGGACACGAACACGAAGCTTTCTTT.

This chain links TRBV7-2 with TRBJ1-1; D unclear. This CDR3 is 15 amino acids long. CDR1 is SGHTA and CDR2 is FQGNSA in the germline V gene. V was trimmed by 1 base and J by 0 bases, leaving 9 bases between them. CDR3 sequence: CASSLDWGMNTEAFF. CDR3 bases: TGTGCCAGCAGCTTAGATTGGGGAATGAACACTGAAGCTTTCTTT.

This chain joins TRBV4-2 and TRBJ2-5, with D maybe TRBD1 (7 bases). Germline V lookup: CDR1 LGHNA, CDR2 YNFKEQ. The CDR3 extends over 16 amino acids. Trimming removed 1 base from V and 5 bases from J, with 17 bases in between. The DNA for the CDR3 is TGTGCCAGCAGCCAAGTCCAACAACAGGGGAGGGAGACCCAGTACTTC. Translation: CASSQVQQQGRETQYF.

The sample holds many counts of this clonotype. CDR3: CASSFLQGNTEAFF. CDR3 nucleotide sequence: TGCGCCAGCAGCTTCCTACAGGGGAACACTGAAGCTTTCTTT. The chain carries TRBV5-1 and TRBJ1-1, with D possibly being TRBD1 (6 bases). The germline CDR1 and CDR2 sequences are SGHRS and YFSETQ. Trimming removed 2 bases at V and 1 base at J, with 9 bases between. This CDR3 has 14 amino acids.

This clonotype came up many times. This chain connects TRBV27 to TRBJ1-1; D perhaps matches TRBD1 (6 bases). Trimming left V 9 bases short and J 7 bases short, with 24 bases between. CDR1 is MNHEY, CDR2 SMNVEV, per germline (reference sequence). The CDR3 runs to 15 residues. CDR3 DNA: TGTGCCAGATCCGGGACACAAAAACGGGGGGATGAAGCTTTCTTT. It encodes CARSGTQKRGDEAFF.

The CDR3 sequence is CATTQESNQPQHF. The CDR3 region has the DNA TGTGCCACCACACAGGAGAGCAATCAGCCCCAGCATTTT. The chain carries TRBV2 and TRBJ1-5; TRBD1 might be the D (5 bases). The CDR3 covers 13 residues. Germline V gene data show CDR1 as SNHLY and CDR2 as FYNNEI. With 10 bases removed from V and 1 base from J, the gap between germline ends came to 11 bases.

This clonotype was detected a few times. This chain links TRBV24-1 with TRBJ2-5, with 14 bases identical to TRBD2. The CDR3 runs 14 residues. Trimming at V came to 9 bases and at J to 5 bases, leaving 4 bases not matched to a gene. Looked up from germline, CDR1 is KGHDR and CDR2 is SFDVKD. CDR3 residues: CATARTSGRETQYF. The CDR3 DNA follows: TGTGCCACCGCGAGGACTAGCGGGAGGGAGACCCAGTACTTC.

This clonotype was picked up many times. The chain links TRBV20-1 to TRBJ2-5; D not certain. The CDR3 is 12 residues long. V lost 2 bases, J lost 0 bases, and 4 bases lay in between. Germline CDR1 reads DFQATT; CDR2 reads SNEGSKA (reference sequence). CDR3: CSARNYQETQYF. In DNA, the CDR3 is TGCAGTGCTAGAAACTACCAAGAGACCCAGTACTTC.

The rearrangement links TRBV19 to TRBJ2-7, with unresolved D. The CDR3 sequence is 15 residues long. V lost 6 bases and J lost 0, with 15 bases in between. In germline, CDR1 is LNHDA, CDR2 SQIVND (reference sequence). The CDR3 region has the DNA TGTGCCAGTAGGTCTGGACCTATGAGCTCCTACGAGCAGTACTTC. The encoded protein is CASRSGPMSSYEQYF.